Shown below are 6 T cell receptor beta chains from a single sample sequenced in a study of Ad26.COV2.S vaccination and SARS-CoV-2 variants. Stated treatment: approximately 18 received Ad26.COV2.S at low or high dose, single or two shots; about 5 received placebo; per-sample allocation not given. Sampling occurred on day 63 after the first vaccine or placebo injection. Sequenced by immunoSEQ multiplex PCR; TCRdb stores in-frame clones only, minus some. This table has 380,000 or so clones, about four fifths appearing once. Sample: peripheral blood, taken in a trial of Ad26.COV2.S vaccine versus placebo. These receptors were collected from a person aged 18-60 years who received the Ad26.COV2.S COVID-19 vaccine or a placebo.

This clone was seen just once. The chain joins TRBV7-2 to TRBJ1-2; unclear D gene. The CDR3 has 17 amino acids. Per germline, CDR1 SGHTA and CDR2 FQGNSA. V lost 1 base to trimming and J lost 7 bases, with 22 bases between them. The CDR3 region has the DNA TGTGCCAGCAGCTTAGAGGTCAGGTCCACAACCGGCCGTGGCTACACCTTC. Its protein product is CASSLEVRSTTGRGYTF.

The rearrangement uses TRBV6-6 and TRBJ2-2; 7 positions match TRBD2. The V gene's germline CDR1 is MNHNY and CDR2 SVGAGI (reference sequence). Unmatched junction bases numbered 5, after V lost 0 bases and J lost 4 bases. This CDR3 has 16 residues. The CDR3 is CASSYSAGAGTGELFF. DNA of the CDR3: TGTGCCAGCAGTTACTCGGCGGGAGCAGGCACCGGGGAGCTGTTTTTT.

The gene calls are TRBV29-1 and TRBJ2-3, with no clear D. Trimming pared 7 bases from V and 5 bases from J, leaving 10 bases between. Germline V gene sequence: CDR1 SQVTM, CDR2 ANQGSEA. The CDR3 runs to 11 residues. For the CDR3, the DNA is TGCAGCGCCATGTTTGGAGATACGCAGTATTTT. This codes for CSAMFGDTQYF.

The chain recombines TRBV19 with TRBJ2-3, with D possibly TRBD2 on 6 matching bases. The ends were cut back, 8 bases at V and 2 bases at J, with 11 bases in the middle. The CDR3 has 13 amino acids. The germline gives CDR1 LNHDA, CDR2 SQIVND (reference sequence). The CDR3 nucleotides read TGTGCCAGTGGAGGAGGGGTCACAGATACGCAGTATTTT. This codes for CASGGGVTDTQYF.

The genes are TRBV12-3 or TRBV12-4 and TRBJ2-5; D possibly corresponds to TRBD2 (6 bases). Trimming took off 3 bases at V and 5 bases at J, with 10 bases between the two ends. This CDR3 spans 13 amino acids. The CDR3 spells CASSFSGLETQYF. The CDR3 DNA reads as TGTGCCAGCAGTTTTAGCGGATTGGAGACCCAGTACTTC.

In its sample, this clone was seen a few times. The rearrangement uses TRBV6-2 or TRBV6-3 and TRBJ2-2, with 7 bases that match TRBD2. Germline V CDR1 and CDR2: MNHEY, SVGEGT. The CDR3 length is 15 residues. V trimming: 2 bases; J trimming: 3 bases; junction bases outside the gene matches: 3. CDR3 DNA: TGTGCCAGCAGTTACGTAGCGGGCCACACCGGGGAGCTGTTTTTT. This codes for CASSYVAGHTGELFF.